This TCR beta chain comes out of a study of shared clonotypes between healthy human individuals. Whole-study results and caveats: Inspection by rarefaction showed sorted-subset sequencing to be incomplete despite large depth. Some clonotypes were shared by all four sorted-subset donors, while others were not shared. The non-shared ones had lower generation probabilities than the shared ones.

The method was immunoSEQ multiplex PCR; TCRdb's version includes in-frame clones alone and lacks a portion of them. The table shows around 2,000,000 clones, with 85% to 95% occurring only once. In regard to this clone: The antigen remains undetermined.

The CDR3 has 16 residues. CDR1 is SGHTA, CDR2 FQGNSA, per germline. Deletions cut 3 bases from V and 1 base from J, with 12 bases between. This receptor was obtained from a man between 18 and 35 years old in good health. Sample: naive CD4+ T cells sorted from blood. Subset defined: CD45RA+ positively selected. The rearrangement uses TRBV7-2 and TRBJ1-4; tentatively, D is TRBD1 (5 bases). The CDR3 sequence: CASSLEAGLTNEKLFF. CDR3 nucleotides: TGTGCCAGCAGCTTGGAGGCAGGGCTAACTAATGAAAAACTGTTTTTT.